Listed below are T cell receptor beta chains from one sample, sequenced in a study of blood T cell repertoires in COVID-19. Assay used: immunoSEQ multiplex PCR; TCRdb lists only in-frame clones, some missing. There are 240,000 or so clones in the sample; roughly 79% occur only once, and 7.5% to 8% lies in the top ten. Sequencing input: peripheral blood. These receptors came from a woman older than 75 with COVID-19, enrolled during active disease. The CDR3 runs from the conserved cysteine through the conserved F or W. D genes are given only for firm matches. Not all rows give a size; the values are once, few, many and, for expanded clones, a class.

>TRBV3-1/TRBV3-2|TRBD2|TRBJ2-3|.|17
TGTGCCAGCAGCCTCCGAGGGGGCGGGGGGGCTCCAGATACGCAGTATTTT
CASSLRGGGGAPDTQYF
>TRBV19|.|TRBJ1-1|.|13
TGTGCCAGTAGGATCGGGGGTGCCCCTGAAGCTTTCTTT
CASRIGGAPEAFF
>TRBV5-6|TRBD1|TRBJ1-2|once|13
TGTGCCAGCAGCTCTACAGGGGGCTCTGGCTACACCTTC
CASSSTGGSGYTF
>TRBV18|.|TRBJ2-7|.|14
TGTGCCAGCTCATCGCGCGAGGGTTATGACGAGCAGTACTTC
CASSSREGYDEQYF
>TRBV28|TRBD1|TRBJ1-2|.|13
TGTGCCAGCAGTAGCGGGACAGGGAGAGGCTACACCTTC
CASSSGTGRGYTF
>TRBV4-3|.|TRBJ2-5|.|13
TGCGCCAGCAGCCAAGATCTAGATGAGACCCAGTACTTC
CASSQDLDETQYF
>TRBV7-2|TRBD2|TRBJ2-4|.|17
TGTGCCAGCAGCTCGATCCAACTAGCGTTGGGGGGAAACATTCAGTACTTC
CASSSIQLALGGNIQYF
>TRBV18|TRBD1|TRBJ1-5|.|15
TGTGCCAGCTCACGAGGAACAGGGGGCGATCAGCCCCAGCATTTT
CASSRGTGGDQPQHF
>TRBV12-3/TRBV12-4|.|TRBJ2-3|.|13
TGTGCCAGCAGTCCCACAGGAGCAGATACGCAGTATTTT
CASSPTGADTQYF
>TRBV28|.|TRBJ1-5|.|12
TGTGCCACCGCCGGGGTAAATCAGCCCCAGCATTTT
CATAGVNQPQHF
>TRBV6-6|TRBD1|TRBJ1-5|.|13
TGTGCCAGCAGTAATACAGGGGATCAGCCCCAGCATTTT
CASSNTGDQPQHF
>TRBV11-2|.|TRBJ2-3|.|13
TGTGCCAGCAGACGCCCCACCGAGGATACGCAGTATTTT
CASRRPTEDTQYF
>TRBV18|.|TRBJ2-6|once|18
TGTGCCAGCTCAGGCCTAGCCTTGGGCTCCTCTGGGGCCAACGTCCTGACTTTC
CASSGLALGSSGANVLTF
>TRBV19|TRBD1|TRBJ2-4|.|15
TGTGCCAGTAACGATTACCCGGGACAGCTAAACATTCAGTACTTC
CASNDYPGQLNIQYF
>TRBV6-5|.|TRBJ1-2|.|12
TGTGCCAGCAAAGGACAGTCCTATGGCTACACCTTC
CASKGQSYGYTF
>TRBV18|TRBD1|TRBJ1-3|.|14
TGTGCCAGCTCACCAGACAGGGGGCGAGACACCATATATTTT
CASSPDRGRDTIYF
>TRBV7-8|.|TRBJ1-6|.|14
TGTGCCAGCAGGGTGGAGGCCCGAGTCTCACCCCTCCACTTT
CASRVEARVSPLHF
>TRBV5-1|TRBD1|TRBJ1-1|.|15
TGCGCCAGCAGCCTGGAGCAGGGGGCAGGGACTGAAGCTTTCTTT
CASSLEQGAGTEAFF
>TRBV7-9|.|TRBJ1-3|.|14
TGTGCCAGCAGCTTATTGCAGGGTTTAAACACCATATATTTT
CASSLLQGLNTIYF
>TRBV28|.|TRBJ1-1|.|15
TGTGCCAGCAGTTTACCGGCAGGCGTGAACACTGAAGCTTTCTTT
CASSLPAGVNTEAFF
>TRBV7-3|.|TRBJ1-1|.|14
TGTGCCAGCAGCTTAGGCGCCTGGGGGGTCGAAGCTTTCTTT
CASSLGAWGVEAFF
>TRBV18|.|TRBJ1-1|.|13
TGTGCCAGCTCACCAGGCAGGAACCCTGAAGCTTTCTTT
CASSPGRNPEAFF
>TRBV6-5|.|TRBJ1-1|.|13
TGTGCCAGCAGCACAGGGAAGAACACTGAAGCTTTCTTT
CASSTGKNTEAFF
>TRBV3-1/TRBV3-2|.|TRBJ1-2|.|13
TGTGCCAGCAGCCTCCCCAACACCTATGGCTACACCTTC
CASSLPNTYGYTF
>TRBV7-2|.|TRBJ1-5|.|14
TGTGCCAGCAGCGAACAGGCCGACAATCAGCCCCAGCATTTT
CASSEQADNQPQHF
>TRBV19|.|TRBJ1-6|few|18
TGTGCCAGTAGGAGGGACGGGGGATTGAGCTCCTATAATTCACCCCTCCACTTT
CASRRDGGLSSYNSPLHF
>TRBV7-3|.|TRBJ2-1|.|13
TGTGCCAGCAGCTTAAGAATGGTCGGTGAGCAGTTCTTC
CASSLRMVGEQFF
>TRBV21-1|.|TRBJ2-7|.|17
TGTGCCAGCAGCAAAGGGGGATCGGGAGCGGGAGGTTACGAGCAGTACTTC
CASSKGGSGAGGYEQYF
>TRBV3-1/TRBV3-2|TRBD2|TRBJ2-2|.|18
TGTGCCAGCAGCCAAGATAGCAAAGGACTAGTAAGCACCGGGGAGCTGTTTTTT
CASSQDSKGLVSTGELFF
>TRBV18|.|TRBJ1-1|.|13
TGTGCCAGCTCACCATTGGCGAACACTGAAGCTTTCTTT
CASSPLANTEAFF
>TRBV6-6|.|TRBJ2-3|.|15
TGTGCCAGCAATCGAAAGGGGGTCCCCACAGATACGCAGTATTTT
CASNRKGVPTDTQYF
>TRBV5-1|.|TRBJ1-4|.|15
TGCGCCAGCCAACCAGGGAGGGGAGTAGAGGAAAAACTGTTTTTT
CASQPGRGVEEKLFF
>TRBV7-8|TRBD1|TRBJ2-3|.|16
TGTGCCAGCAGCGTAGGGACAGGGGGAAGCACAGATACGCAGTATTTT
CASSVGTGGSTDTQYF
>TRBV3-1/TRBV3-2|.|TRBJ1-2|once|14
TGTGCCAGCAGCCCCGCAGGGGAGCGCTATGGCTACACCTTC
CASSPAGERYGYTF
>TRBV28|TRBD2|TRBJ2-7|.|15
TGTGCCAGCAGTCCGCACTCTAGCGGGCGGTACGAGCAGTACTTC
CASSPHSSGRYEQYF
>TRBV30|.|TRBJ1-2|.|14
TGTGCCTGGAGTAATAATGCAGGGGATTATGGCTACACCTTC
CAWSNNAGDYGYTF
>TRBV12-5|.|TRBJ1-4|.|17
TGTGCTAGTGGTTTGGTACGGGGGGGCCCGAAGGAGGAAAAACTGTTTTTT
CASGLVRGGPKEEKLFF
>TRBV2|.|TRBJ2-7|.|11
TGTGCCAGCAGGGGGGCAGGGGAGCAGTACTTC
CASRGAGEQYF
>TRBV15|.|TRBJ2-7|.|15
TGTGCCACCAGCAGCAAAAGACAGGAAACCTACGAGCAGTACTTC
CATSSKRQETYEQYF
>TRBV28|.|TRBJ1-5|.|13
TGTGCCAGCACCGGGATGCGCAATCAGCCCCAGCATTTT
CASTGMRNQPQHF
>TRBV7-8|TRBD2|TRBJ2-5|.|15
TGTGCCAGCAGCTCAGGAGCGGGGGGACAAGAGACCCAGTACTTC
CASSSGAGGQETQYF
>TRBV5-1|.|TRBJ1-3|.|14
TGCGCCAGCAGCTTGGGAGGAGCTGGAAACACCATATATTTT
CASSLGGAGNTIYF
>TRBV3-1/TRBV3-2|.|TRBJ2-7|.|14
TGTGCCAGCAGCCAAGAAGGGAGCCGGGGCGAGCAGTACTTC
CASSQEGSRGEQYF